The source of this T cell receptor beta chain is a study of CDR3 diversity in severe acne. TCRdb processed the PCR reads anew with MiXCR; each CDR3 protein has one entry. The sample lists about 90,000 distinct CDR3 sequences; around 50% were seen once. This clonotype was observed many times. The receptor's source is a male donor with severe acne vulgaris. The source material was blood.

The CDR3 is CSVEETGGYNSPLHF. The CDR3 DNA is TGCAGCGTCGAGGAGACAGGGGGTTATAATTCACCCCTCCACTTT. The chain joins TRBV29-1 to TRBJ1-6; TRBD1 matches at 9 bases. This CDR3 contains 15 residues. The germline V gene encodes CDR1 SQVTM and CDR2 ANQGSEA. V dropped 6 bases and J dropped 4; count of bases not matched to a gene: 7.